A selection of T cell receptor beta chains follows, all from one sample in a study of T cell responses to AZD1222 COVID-19 vaccine. Sequenced by immunoSEQ multiplex PCR; TCRdb stores in-frame clones only, minus some. This sample has around 200,000 clones, with approximately 86% found just once. Sequences were derived from peripheral blood, sampled on day 0 of AZD1222 vaccination. The receptors here all came from an adult in good health. CDR3s include the opening cysteine and the closing phenylalanine or tryptophan. Fields, in order: J gene, V gene, clone size, D gene, CDR3 DNA, CDR3 protein. D genes are given only for firm matches. Size values are once, few and many counts, or a class for expanded clones, and some rows have none.

TRBJ2-1 TRBV5-1 - TRBD2 TGCGCCAGCAGTGACACTAGCGGGAGTGATGAGCAGTTCTTC CASSDTSGSDEQFF
TRBJ2-2 TRBV9 - TRBD1 TGTGCCAGCAGCGACTCCGGGACAGCCACCGGGGAGCTGTTTTTT CASSDSGTATGELFF
TRBJ2-1 TRBV9 - TRBD2 TGTGCCAGCAGAGGGAGCAGCGGGGGGGCCCATGAGCAGTTCTTC CASRGSSGGAHEQFF
TRBJ1-6 TRBV6-5 once - TGTGCCAGCAGTTACGAGGGAAGGGGTCATAATTCACCCCTCCACTTT CASSYEGRGHNSPLHF
TRBJ2-5 TRBV7-7 - TRBD1 TGTGCTAGCAGCCTAAACAGGGGTCCCCAAGAGACCCAGTACTTC CASSLNRGPQETQYF
TRBJ2-5 TRBV7-9 - TRBD1 TGTGCCAGCAGCTTGGGGGACAGGGGCCAAGAGACCCAGTACTTC CASSLGDRGQETQYF
TRBJ1-6 TRBV6-5 - TRBD1 TGTGCCAGCAGCCGCATACAGGGGTCACCCCTCCACTTT CASSRIQGSPLHF
TRBJ1-2 TRBV29-1 - - TGCAGCGTTGACGGACAGAGGGTCTATGGCTACACCTTC CSVDGQRVYGYTF
TRBJ2-2 TRBV7-9 - - TGTGCCAGCAGCTTATCCCAGGGGGGCCCCGGGGAGCTGTTTTTT CASSLSQGGPGELFF
TRBJ2-5 TRBV4-1 - - TGCGCCAGCAGCCGCGGTGGGGTCGGCATACAAGAGACCCAGTACTTC CASSRGGVGIQETQYF
TRBJ1-5 TRBV18 once - TGTGCCAGCTCACCAAGCCAGGAGGGCAATCAGCCCCAGCATTTT CASSPSQEGNQPQHF
TRBJ1-3 TRBV28 - - TGTGCCAGCAGTTTATCCGCTGGAGGAGGGATAGGAAACACCATATATTTT CASSLSAGGGIGNTIYF
TRBJ1-1 TRBV2 - TRBD1 TGTGCCAGCAGTCGGACAGGGTTCACTGAAGCTTTCTTT CASSRTGFTEAFF
TRBJ1-2 TRBV10-2 - - TGCGCCAGCAGTGTCGGGCAGGGGTTCTATGGCTACACCTTC CASSVGQGFYGYTF
TRBJ1-5 TRBV6-1 few - TGTGCCAGCAGTGAAGTCAACAGAATGAATCAGCCCCAGCATTTT CASSEVNRMNQPQHF
TRBJ2-7 TRBV5-1 - TRBD2 TGCGCCAGCAGACGGGCGGGGGAATACTACGAGCAGTACTTC CASRRAGEYYEQYF
TRBJ2-6 TRBV28 - - TGTGCCAGCAGCCTAAGTAGTTCTGGGGCCAACGTCCTGACTTTC CASSLSSSGANVLTF
TRBJ1-1 TRBV5-6 - TRBD1 TGTGCCAGCAGCGCACCGACAGGGGTGAACACTGAAGCTTTCTTT CASSAPTGVNTEAFF
TRBJ2-7 TRBV3-1/TRBV3-2 - TRBD1 TGTGCCAGCAGCTACGGGACAGACTACGAGCAGTACTTC CASSYGTDYEQYF
TRBJ2-1 TRBV11-2 - TRBD2 TGTGCCAGCAGCACTCGACTAGCGGGAGGGTCCTACAATGAGCAGTTCTTC CASSTRLAGGSYNEQFF
TRBJ1-1 TRBV9 - - TGTGCCAGCACCCTAGGGGGGGAGGCATTTATGAACACTGAAGCTTTCTTT CASTLGGEAFMNTEAFF
TRBJ1-1 TRBV28 - - TGTGCCAGCATTCCCGGGTCGTGGACTGAAGCTTTCTTT CASIPGSWTEAFF